The next 32 T cell receptor beta chains were all read from a single sample in a study of T cells in Graves' hyperthyroidism and ophthalmopathy. RNA transcripts gave rise to amplified TCR beta CDR3 regions. When the TCR CDR3 underwent first-round RT-PCR, the HTBI primer set was used. MiXCR, run by TCRdb on the multiplex PCR reads, gives a single entry per CDR3 protein. The profile shows around 760,000 distinct CDR3 sequences, around 40% of them singletons. Material: blood. The receptor set was obtained from a woman aged 40 to 50 with Graves' hyperthyroidism.

Ten or more counts support this clonotype. This chain connects TRBV19 to TRBJ1-5, with TRBD1 identical over 7 bases. The length of the CDR3 is 15 residues. The trim removed 7 bases at V and 4 bases at J, leaving 10 bases unmatched. Looked up from germline, CDR1 is LNHDA and CDR2 is SQIVND (reference sequence). CDR3 loop: CASKTRDSLNQPQHF. The CDR3 bases are TGTGCCAGTAAGACCCGGGACAGTCTTAATCAGCCCCAGCATTTT. Full variable domain (rest looked up from reference TRBV19 and TRBJ1-5): DGGITQSPKYLFRKEGQNVTLSCEQNLNHDAMYWYRQDPGQGLRLIYYSQIVNDFQKGDIAEGYSVSREKKESFPLTVTSAQKNPTAFYLCASKTRDSLNQPQHFGDGTRLSIL.

V gene TRBV2 combines with J gene TRBJ2-5, with 12 bases identical to TRBD2. The J call may be faulty, since TRBJ2-1 better matches the DNA end. Per the germline V gene, CDR1 is SNHLY and CDR2 is FYNNEI. This CDR3 comprises 16 residues. The chain's CDR3 is CASSHPTSGGPDEQFF. The CDR3 coding sequence is TGTGCCAGCAGTCACCCCACTAGCGGGGGGCCAGATGAGCAGTTCTTC.

The chain employs TRBV9 and TRBJ1-4, with D tentatively TRBD1 (5 bases). CDR3 length: 14 residues. V was clipped by 2 bases and J by 6 bases, with 11 bases between them. The germline V gene has CDR1 SGDLS and CDR2 YYNGEE. The CDR3 is CASSVQGADEKLFF. The CDR3 coding sequence is TGTGCCAGCAGCGTTCAGGGAGCGGATGAAAAACTGTTTTTT.

This clonotype came up many times. The chain joins TRBV7-2 to TRBJ2-2, with 8 bases matching TRBD1. The V gene end was trimmed by 5 bases and the J gene end by 7 bases; junction bases not matched to a gene: 9. This CDR3 spans 15 amino acids. The germline V gene encodes CDR1 SGHTA and CDR2 FQGNSA. The CDR3 reads CASSRGQGAGGELFF. In DNA, the CDR3 is TGTGCCAGCAGCCGTGGACAGGGAGCGGGCGGGGAGCTGTTTTTT.

This clonotype was counted ten times or more. One junction end disagrees with the germline gene, perhaps due to a read error. V gene TRBV7-9 combines with J gene TRBJ2-7; D is perhaps TRBD2 (5 bases). CDR1 and CDR2 (germline): SEHNR, FQNEAQ (reference sequence). The CDR3 consists of 11 residues. As DNA, the CDR3 is TGTGCCAGCAGCCATGACTACGAGCAGTGCTTC. Its protein product is CASSHDYEQCF. Looking up the rest from reference TRBV7-9 and TRBJ2-7 gives the full variable domain: DTGVSQNPRHKITKRGQNVTFRCDPISEHNRLYWYRQTLGQGPEFLTYFQNEAQLEKSRLLSDRFSAERPKGSFSTLEIQRTEQGDSAMYLCASSHDYEQCFGPGTRLTVT.

This clonotype was counted a few times. The J gene is TRBJ2-7, the V gene TRBV2; D is unresolved. The V gene lost 8 bases and the J gene lost 0 bases, with 8 bases spanning the gap. This CDR3 comprises 12 residues. CDR1 and CDR2 (germline): SNHLY, FYNNEI. For the CDR3, the DNA is TGTGCCAGCTTGGTTACCTCCTACGAGCAGTACTTC. This codes for CASLVTSYEQYF. The full variable domain, its missing parts supplied by reference TRBV2 and TRBJ2-7, is EPEVTQTPSHQVTQMGQEVILRCVPISNHLYFYWYRQILGQKVEFLVSFYNNEISEKSEIFDDQFSVERPDGSNFTLKIRSTKLEDSAMYFCASLVTSYEQYFGPGTRLTVT.

The rearrangement joins TRBV4-3 to TRBJ1-1; 9 bases map to TRBD1. Germline CDR1 is LGHNA and CDR2 is YSLEER. After removal of 3 bases from V and 5 bases from J, the junction contained 10 bases not matched to a gene. The CDR3 is made up of 16 amino acids. This CDR3 reads CASSQAPDRGRTEAFF. CDR3 DNA sequence: TGCGCCAGCAGCCAGGCCCCGGACAGGGGAAGAACTGAAGCTTTCTTT.

This clonotype appeared many times. The chain employs TRBV7-9 and TRBJ2-2; 7 bases agree with TRBD1. The CDR3 is made up of 16 amino acids. The V segment lost 4 bases and the J segment 5 bases; nucleotides outside the gene matches: 10. Per germline, CDR1 SEHNR and CDR2 FQNEAQ (reference sequence). CDR3 in DNA: TGTGCCAGCAGCTCCAGACAGGGTAGAGAGACCGGGGAGCTGTTTTTT. Protein: CASSSRQGRETGELFF.

Turning to this clonotype: Relative to the germline gene, one junction end is altered; a read error may explain this. The V gene is TRBV10-2, the J gene TRBJ1-6; D not resolved. CDR3 length: 14 amino acids. The germline V gene has CDR1 WSHSY and CDR2 SAAADI. The CDR3 here is CASSESSYNSLLHF. The CDR3, as DNA: TGCGCCAGTTCGGAGAGCTCCTATAATTCACTCCTCCACTTT.

The V gene is TRBV27, the J gene TRBJ1-2; 7 nucleotides line up with TRBD1. The CDR3 loop spans 13 amino acids. The germline gives CDR1 MNHEY, CDR2 SMNVEV (reference sequence). V lost 5 bases to trimming and J lost 12 bases; unmatched junction nucleotides: 12. CDR3 sequence reads: CASSLRQGGGDTF. DNA for the CDR3: TGTGCCAGCAGTCTAAGACAGGGCGGCGGGGACACCTTC.

This clonotype was picked up many times. The V and J genes are TRBV7-8 and TRBJ2-7, with TRBD1 matching over 10 bases. V trimming: 6 bases; J trimming: 2 bases; junction bases outside the gene matches: 4. Germline V lookup: CDR1 SGHVS, CDR2 FQNEAQ. This CDR3 spans 14 amino acids. Here the CDR3 reads CASSGGTGAYEQYF. The DNA of the CDR3 is TGTGCCAGCAGTGGGGGGACAGGGGCCTACGAGCAGTACTTC.

This clonotype was seen a single time. CDR3 sequence (DNA): TGCGCCAGCAGCTTGGACGGACAGCCTCATTCACCCCTCCACTTT. Amino acids: CASSLDGQPHSPLHF. The V call is TRBV5-1, the J call TRBJ1-6; maybe TRBD1 (6 bases). Between the trimmed V and J ends, which lost 0 bases and 8 bases, there was a span of 12 bases. This CDR3 region has 15 residues. CDR1 and CDR2 (germline): SGHRS, YFSETQ.

This clonotype was seen repeatedly, ten times or more. This sequence joins TRBV7-9 and TRBJ1-1; D unresolved. The CDR3 is 12 residues long. Trimming stripped 4 bases from V and 10 bases from J, with 13 bases between. Germline V gene sequence: CDR1 SEHNR, CDR2 FQNEAQ (reference sequence). The CDR3 protein is CASSSDPPGAFF. DNA of the CDR3: TGTGCCAGCAGCTCCGATCCTCCGGGAGCTTTCTTT.

This clonotype was found many times. The chain uses TRBV2 and TRBJ1-3; maybe TRBD1 (5 bases). Germline values: CDR1 SNHLY, CDR2 FYNNEI. CDR3 length: 13 amino acids. V gave up 4 bases and J gave up 8 bases, with 12 bases separating them. Here the CDR3 DNA reads TGTGCCAGCAGTGTCCTCGAGACAGACACCATATATTTT. It specifies CASSVLETDTIYF.

This clonotype was observed many times. J is TRBJ1-4 and V is TRBV7-8, with D maybe TRBD1 (5 bases). The V gene's germline CDR1 is SGHVS and CDR2 FQNEAQ. The CDR3 loop spans 16 amino acids. Trimming left V 1 base short and J 4 bases short, with 13 bases between. The CDR3 DNA follows: TGTGCCAGCAGCTTAGTAGGCGGGGCCAATAATGAAAAACTGTTTTTT. Translating it yields CASSLVGGANNEKLFF.

This clonotype has at least ten counts. The chain couples TRBV20-1 to TRBJ1-1; D not resolved. CDR3 size: 14 residues. From germline, CDR1 is DFQATT and CDR2 SNEGSKA (reference sequence). V was pared by 4 bases and J by 1 base, with 13 bases between. The chain's CDR3 is CSAKPPGWNTEAFF. The CDR3 DNA reads as TGCAGTGCTAAACCTCCGGGGTGGAACACTGAAGCTTTCTTT.

This rearrangement joins TRBV28 to TRBJ2-7, with TRBD1 matching over 8 bases. The junction had 7 bases not matched to a gene; V was cut back by 3 bases and J by 3 bases. Germline V CDR1 and CDR2: MDHEN, SYDVKM. This CDR3 has 15 amino acids. CDR3 coding DNA: TGTGCCAGCAGTTTCATCCAGGGGGCTTTCTACGAGCAGTACTTC. Amino acids: CASSFIQGAFYEQYF. The variable domain in full, with the rest retrieved from reference TRBV28 and TRBJ2-7, is DVKVTQSSRYLVKRTGEKVFLECVQDMDHENMFWYRQDPGLGLRLIYFSYDVKMKEKGDIPEGYSVSREKKERFSLILESASTNQTSMYLCASSFIQGAFYEQYFGPGTRLTVT.

V and J are TRBV25-1 and TRBJ1-5, with D uncertain. CDR1 and CDR2 from the germline V gene are MGHDK and SYGVNS. V lost 5 bases and J lost 3, with 14 bases in between. This CDR3 comprises 15 residues. The CDR3, as DNA: TGTGCCAGCAGTTTAACACCGTCATTCAATCAGCCCCAGCATTTT. It codes for CASSLTPSFNQPQHF.

The chain couples TRBV19 to TRBJ2-6; 9 nucleotides align to TRBD1. There are 15 residues in the CDR3. CDR1 is LNHDA and CDR2 is SQIVND in the germline V gene (reference sequence). V was pared by 10 bases and J by 2 bases, with 6 bases of the junction left unmatched. CDR3 DNA: TGTGCCACGGACAGGGGCGGGACTGGGGCCAACGTCCTGACTTTC. Protein product: CATDRGGTGANVLTF.

Concerning this clonotype itself: With a much larger clone just one base away, this may be a read error. The chain carries TRBV25-1 and TRBJ2-7, with D tentatively TRBD1 or TRBD2 (6 bases each). The V and J ends lost 6 bases and 5 bases respectively, with 14 bases between them. The CDR3 has 13 amino acids. Germline values: CDR1 MGHDK, CDR2 SYGVNS. CDR3: CASSQSGGHEQYF. CDR3 bases: TGTGCCAGCAGCCAATCCGGGGGCCACGAGCAGTACTTC.

The rearrangement joins TRBV6-5 to TRBJ1-5; 7 nucleotides agree with TRBD1. CDR1 and CDR2 (germline): MNHEY, SVGAGI. The CDR3 sequence is 17 residues long. V shed 6 bases, J shed 2 bases, and the junction held 13 bases outside the gene matches. CDR3 in DNA: TGTGCCAGCAGAACGGGGGACAGCGCTGGTGGCAATCAGCCCCAGCATTTT. It yields the protein CASRTGDSAGGNQPQHF.

This clonotype was counted only a few times. The chain uses TRBV4-3 and TRBJ2-7, with D unresolved. From germline, CDR1 is LGHNA and CDR2 YSLEER. The CDR3 is 14 residues long. The V gene lost 1 base and the J gene lost 1 base, with 8 bases spanning the gap. CDR3 loop: CASSQGPGSYEQYF. The CDR3 region has the DNA TGCGCCAGCAGCCAAGGGCCCGGGTCCTACGAGCAGTACTTC.

Only a few counts were recorded for this clonotype. This rearrangement joins TRBV11-2 to TRBJ2-2; no reliable D call. The germline V gene has CDR1 SGHAT and CDR2 FQNNGV. The V and J ends lost 10 bases and 9 bases respectively, with 6 bases between them. The CDR3 spans 9 residues. The CDR3 nucleotides are TGTGCCATTTCCCGGGAGCTGTTTTTT. Translating it yields CAISRELFF.

This clonotype was found many times. The chain joins TRBV19 to TRBJ1-5, with 7 bases aligning to TRBD1. Germline assignment: CDR1 LNHDA and CDR2 SQIVND (reference sequence). CDR3 size: 17 residues. With 10 bases clipped from V and 6 bases from J, the junction kept 21 bases outside the gene matches. For the CDR3, the DNA is TGTGCCACCCTAAAGGATGCTGCGACAGGGCTCAGTCAGCCCCAGCATTTT. It yields the protein CATLKDAATGLSQPQHF.

As for this clonotype: The junction departs from the called germline gene at one end, perhaps through a read error. V and J are TRBV7-2 and TRBJ1-1; D is uncertain. Germline V gene data show CDR1 as SGHTA and CDR2 as FQGNSA. This CDR3 is built from 13 residues. The CDR3 DNA is TGTGCCAGCAGCTTAAGCTCCGACACTGAAGTTTTCTTT. Translating gives CASSLSSDTEVFF.

The CDR3 sequence is CAISDGDSNYGYTF. DNA of the CDR3: TGTGCCATCAGTGACGGGGATTCTAACTATGGCTACACCTTC. The rearrangement joins TRBV10-3 to TRBJ1-2; no clear D. V was trimmed by 3 bases and J by 0 bases, leaving 8 bases between them. Germline V CDR1 and CDR2: ENHRY, SYGVKD. The CDR3 length is 14 residues.

This chain uses TRBV19 with TRBJ1-2; D not resolved. This CDR3 comprises 15 residues. Germline V CDR1 and CDR2: LNHDA, SQIVND (reference sequence). The V and J ends lost 6 bases and 4 bases respectively, with 18 bases between them. DNA for the CDR3: TGTGCCAGTAGCCGGAGTCAGGCTGCTGGCTATGGCTACACCTTC. It encodes CASSRSQAAGYGYTF.

As for this clonotype: One base away lies a much larger clone, so this may be a sequencing read error. The chain carries TRBV12-3 or TRBV12-4 and TRBJ1-1, with a tentative D call TRBD1 (5 bases). This CDR3 is built from 13 residues. The CDR3 DNA reads as TGTGCCAGCAGTTGGGAGGTAGGGACTGAAGTTTTCTTT. This sequence encodes CASSWEVGTEVFF.

This clonotype was recorded many times. This chain links TRBV19 with TRBJ2-6, with D possibly being TRBD1 (6 bases). Germline V gene data show CDR1 as LNHDA and CDR2 as SQIVND (reference sequence). The V end lost 5 bases, the J end lost 0 bases, and 20 bases lay between the germline ends. CDR3 length equals 19 residues. The CDR3 region is CASSPWGWTAPSGANVLTF. CDR3 DNA sequence: TGTGCCAGTAGTCCGTGGGGCTGGACAGCTCCCTCTGGGGCCAACGTCCTGACTTTC.

This clonotype was counted ten times or more. The V call is TRBV7-9, the J call TRBJ2-5; perhaps TRBD2 as D (5 bases). From germline, CDR1 is SEHNR and CDR2 FQNEAQ (reference sequence). V was trimmed by 5 bases and J by 1 base, leaving 14 bases between them. CDR3 length: 15 amino acids. The CDR3 nucleotides are TGTGCCAGCAGCCCAACTCGGGAACCCCAAGAGACCCAGTACTTC. This translates into CASSPTREPQETQYF.

The chain links TRBV7-2 to TRBJ1-1; maybe TRBD1 (6 bases). The CDR3 covers 16 residues. Trimming pared 0 bases from V and 4 bases from J, leaving 15 bases between. Germline CDR1 and CDR2: SGHTA and FQGNSA. The CDR3 here is CASSLARGGFGTEAFF. Here the CDR3 DNA reads TGTGCCAGCAGCTTAGCGCGAGGGGGGTTCGGCACTGAAGCTTTCTTT. The entire variable domain, with the rest obtained from reference TRBV7-2 and TRBJ1-1, is as follows: GAGVSQSPSNKVTEKGKDVELRCDPISGHTALYWYRQSLGQGLEFLIYFQGNSAPDKSGLPSDRFSAERTGGSVSTLTIQRTQQEDSAVYLCASSLARGGFGTEAFFGQGTRLTVV.

This clonotype was found a few times. V gene TRBV7-2 combines with J gene TRBJ2-2; TRBD1 aligns across 7 bases. Trimming cost V 6 bases and J 0 bases; bases outside gene matches: 7. CDR3 size: 16 residues. Germline CDR1 SGHTA, CDR2 FQGNSA. CDR3 protein: CASRLRTGTNTGELFF. Here the CDR3 DNA reads TGTGCCAGCAGACTTAGGACAGGCACGAACACCGGGGAGCTGTTTTTT.